The clone carrying this T cell receptor (beta chain) occurred a few times. Its antigen is as yet unknown. The data originate from a study of blood T cells in healthy people across ages. General study findings and limits: Diversity figures based on one million T cells were deemed too low. Relative to aged donors, long-lived donors carried more naive CD4+ cells and displayed higher diversity.

A second PCR, run for roughly 7 to 12 cycles, used a sample-barcoded 5' primer plus a J-beta primer mix. TCRdb ran MiXCR on the 5' RACE reads and lists one entry per CDR3 protein. The sample shows under 950,000 distinct CDR3 sequences, about a fifth of them seen only once. V gave up 7 bases and J gave up 3 bases, with 15 bases separating them. The CDR3 has 14 amino acids. Germline V gives CDR1 LGHDT, CDR2 YNNKEL (reference sequence). The sequence was obtained from a man between 70 and 80 years old in good health. Sequencing used blood. The gene calls are TRBV3-1 and TRBJ1-1; D possibly corresponds to TRBD1 (5 bases). The CDR3 nucleotides read TGTGCCAGCACTTTTGGGGCGCTCCACACTGAAGCTTTCTTT. Amino acid sequence: CASTFGALHTEAFF.